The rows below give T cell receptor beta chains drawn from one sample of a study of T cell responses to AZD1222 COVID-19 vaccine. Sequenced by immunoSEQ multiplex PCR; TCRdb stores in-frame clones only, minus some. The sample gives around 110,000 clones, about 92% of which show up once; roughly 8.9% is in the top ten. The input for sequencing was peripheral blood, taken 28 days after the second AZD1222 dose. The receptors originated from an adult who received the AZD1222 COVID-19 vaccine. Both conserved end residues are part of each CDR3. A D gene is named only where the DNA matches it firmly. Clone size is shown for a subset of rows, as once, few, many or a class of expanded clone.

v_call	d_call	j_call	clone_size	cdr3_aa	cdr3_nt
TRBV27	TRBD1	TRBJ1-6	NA	CASRPTGGYNSPLHF	TGTGCCAGCAGACCGACAGGGGGTTATAATTCACCCCTCCACTTT
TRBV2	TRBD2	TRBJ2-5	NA	CATRTSGALLRETQYF	TGTGCCACCAGGACTAGCGGGGCATTGCTGCGGGAGACCCAGTACTTC
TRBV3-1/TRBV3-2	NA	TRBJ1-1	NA	CASSPSPRTENTEAFF	TGTGCCAGCAGCCCATCACCAAGGACGGAGAACACTGAAGCTTTCTTT
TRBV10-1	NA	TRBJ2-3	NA	CASSEPSLYSTDTQYF	TGCGCCAGCAGTGAGCCGAGCCTATATAGCACAGATACGCAGTATTTT
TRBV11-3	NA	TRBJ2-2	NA	CASSLAQGNTGELFF	TGTGCCAGCAGCTTAGCACAGGGGAACACCGGGGAGCTGTTTTTT
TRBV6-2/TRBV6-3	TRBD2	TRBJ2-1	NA	CASSYGTSGIGVQFF	TGTGCCAGCAGTTATGGGACTAGCGGGATTGGGGTGCAGTTCTTC
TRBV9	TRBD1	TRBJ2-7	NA	CASSPGQGAYEQYF	TGTGCCAGCAGTCCGGGACAGGGGGCCTACGAGCAGTACTTC
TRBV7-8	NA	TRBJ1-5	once	CASSQRDNQGQPQHF	TGTGCCAGCAGCCAAAGGGACAACCAGGGACAGCCCCAGCATTTT
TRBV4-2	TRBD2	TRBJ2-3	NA	CASSQGGLAGVSTDTQYF	TGTGCCAGCAGCCAAGGGGGACTAGCGGGAGTGAGCACAGATACGCAGTATTTT
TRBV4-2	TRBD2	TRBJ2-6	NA	CASSQDVAGGSSGANVLTF	TGTGCCAGCAGCCAAGACGTAGCGGGAGGGTCCTCTGGGGCCAACGTCCTGACTTTC
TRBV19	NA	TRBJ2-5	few	CASSTQGSDAVGQYF	TGTGCCAGTTCGACTCAGGGGAGTGATGCGGTGGGCCAGTACTTC
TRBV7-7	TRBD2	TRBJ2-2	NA	CASSLKLAGGGGQLFF	TGTGCCAGCAGCTTAAAGCTAGCGGGAGGGGGCGGGCAGCTGTTTTTT
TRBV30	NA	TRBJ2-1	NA	CAWSVVNEQFF	TGTGCCTGGAGTGTGGTGAATGAGCAGTTCTTC
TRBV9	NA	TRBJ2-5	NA	CASSVGRHFQETQYF	TGTGCCAGCAGCGTAGGGCGTCACTTCCAAGAGACCCAGTACTTC
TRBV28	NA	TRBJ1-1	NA	CATDRLGTEAFF	TGTGCCACCGACAGGTTGGGGACTGAAGCTTTCTTT
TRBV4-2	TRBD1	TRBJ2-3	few	CASSQEPQQGADTQYF	TGTGCCAGCAGCCAAGAGCCCCAACAGGGGGCAGATACGCAGTATTTT
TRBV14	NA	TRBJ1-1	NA	CASSRGGRPTEAFF	TGTGCCAGCAGCCGTGGGGGGCGTCCCACTGAAGCTTTCTTT
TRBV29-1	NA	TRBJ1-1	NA	CSVGGRGASEAFF	TGCAGCGTTGGGGGTAGGGGGGCTTCTGAAGCTTTCTTT
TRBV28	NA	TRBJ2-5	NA	CASRSTSAETQYF	TGTGCCAGCAGGTCGACTTCTGCCGAGACCCAGTACTTC
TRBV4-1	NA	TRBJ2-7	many	CASSQDSGGSYEQYF	TGCGCCAGCAGCCAAGATAGTGGCGGATCCTACGAGCAGTACTTC
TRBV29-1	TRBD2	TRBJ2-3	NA	CSVRLAGVFLDRDTQYF	TGCAGCGTAAGACTAGCGGGAGTGTTTTTAGATAGAGATACGCAGTATTTT
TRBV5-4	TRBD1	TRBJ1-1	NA	CASSHRDRVFSEAFF	TGTGCCAGCAGCCACCGGGACAGGGTCTTTTCTGAAGCTTTCTTT
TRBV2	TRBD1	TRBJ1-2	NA	CASTRTGGGNYGYTF	TGTGCCAGCACTAGGACAGGGGGCGGCAACTATGGCTACACCTTC
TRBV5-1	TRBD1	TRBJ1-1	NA	CASSESGTGSTEAFF	TGCGCCAGCAGCGAATCCGGGACAGGGAGCACTGAAGCTTTCTTT
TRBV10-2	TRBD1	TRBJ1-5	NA	CASSETGGGQPQHF	TGCGCCAGCAGTGAGACAGGGGGCGGGCAGCCCCAGCATTTT